This T cell receptor (beta chain) was captured in a study of CD8 T cells in ankylosing spondylitis. Study-wide results and caveats: Reports of some motif variants in reactive arthritis synovial fluid and blood predate this one. Blood of patients with ankylosing spondylitis appeared to be characterized by a TCR beta motif of seven or eight highly homologous variants. Disease-linked clones were CD8+ and relatively rare in peripheral blood. As reported, disease-linked clones showed significant enrichment in matched ankylosing spondylitis synovial fluid.

Note on this clonotype: Its target is unknown.

TCR beta libraries were made by quantitative 5'-RACE with molecular barcodes. One entry per CDR3 protein results from TCRdb running MiXCR on the 5' RACE reads. The sample shows 700,000 to 1,000,000 distinct CDR3 sequences, 12% of them seen only once. Trimming removed 6 bases at V and 4 bases at J, with 9 bases between. The germline gives CDR1 LGHNA, CDR2 YNFKEQ. CDR3 length: 12 amino acids. The chain joins TRBV4-2 to TRBJ2-5; possible D gene TRBD1, 5 bases. This receptor was taken from a male donor with ankylosing spondylitis. Source material: blood, either unsorted or a sorted T cell fraction (not recorded which). This CDR3 is CASSDQGETQYF. The CDR3 DNA sequence: TGTGCCAGCAGTGACCAGGGAGAGACCCAGTACTTC.